This T cell receptor beta chain was sequenced for a study of blood T cells in healthy people across ages. Whole-study findings and limits: While age rose, TCR beta diversity per million T cells dropped in a roughly linear way.

Collection of 8.5 to 10 milliliters of peripheral blood was performed for each donor. Per-sample yields of isolated PBMCs were at least 6.5 million. Germline values: CDR1 MNHEY, CDR2 SMNVEV (reference sequence). This CDR3 region has 13 residues. Sample-barcoded 5' priming and a J-beta primer mix drove a second PCR of about 6 to 11 cycles. TCRdb called the 5' RACE reads again in MiXCR, with one record for every CDR3 protein. The sample shows approximately 730,000 distinct CDR3 sequences, 50% to 65% of them seen only once. This clonotype appeared once. What it recognizes is unknown. One junction end does not reproduce the germline sequence, and a read error may be involved.

The chain employs TRBV27 and TRBJ1-2, with no clear D. What was sequenced was blood. This sequence originates from an elderly man in good health. CDR3 loop: CTSSPDRNYGYTF. CDR3 sequence (DNA): TGTACCAGCAGTCCCGATAGGAACTATGGCTACACCTTC.